The source of this T cell receptor (beta chain) is a study of monozygotic twins with inflammatory bowel disease. After re-calling the 5' RACE reads, TCRdb lists one entry per CDR3 protein, DNA absent. The clone table shows some 150,000 distinct CDR3 sequences, with the ten largest holding 2% to 3%. The CDR3 is made up of 16 amino acids. Germline CDR1 is DFQATT and CDR2 is SNEGSKA (reference sequence). The chain employs TRBV20-1 and TRBJ1-6; there is no DNA to check the TCRdb D call of TRBD1. The specimen sequenced was blood. The receptor's source is a human donor with ulcerative colitis or Crohn's disease, or a healthy co-twin of an affected twin (not recorded which). CDR3 loop: CSARRGSGSYNSPLHF.